The 5 T cell receptor beta chains listed next were all sequenced from one sample in a study of cytomegalovirus exposure and HLA in healthy donors. PCR amplification relied on 60 Vbeta primers (plus 13 Jbeta primers). Sequencing used immunoSEQ multiplex PCR; TCRdb keeps in-frame clones, though not all of them. The sample lists approximately 120,000 clones; around 73% were seen once. What was sequenced was PBMCs. The origin of the receptors is a middle-aged man in good health and CMV-seronegative.

This chain uses TRBV19 with TRBJ1-2, with TRBD1 identical over 7 bases. V shed 7 bases, J shed 9 bases, and the junction held 14 bases outside the gene matches. This CDR3 contains 14 residues. Germline lookup yields CDR1 LNHDA and CDR2 SQIVND (reference sequence). The CDR3, as DNA: TGTGCCAGTAAGCAAGGGACAGAGATATGGAGCTACACCTTC. Residues: CASKQGTEIWSYTF.

The chain employs TRBV4-1 and TRBJ1-1; tentative D call: TRBD1 (6 bases). Per the germline V gene, CDR1 is MGHRA and CDR2 is YSYEKL. The CDR3 is 15 amino acids. V shed 0 bases and J shed 0 bases, with 8 bases lying between them. CDR3: CASSQDRGLNTEAFF. In nucleotides, the CDR3 is TGCGCCAGCAGCCAAGACAGGGGTTTGAACACTGAAGCTTTCTTT.

The chain employs TRBV7-9 and TRBJ2-5; 7 nucleotides match TRBD1. The CDR3 length is 17 residues. Unmatched junction bases numbered 15, after V lost 4 bases and J lost 4 bases. Germline V gene data show CDR1 as SEHNR and CDR2 as FQNEAQ (reference sequence). CDR3 sequence reads: CASSSKDRLFRGETQYF. The DNA of the CDR3 is TGTGCCAGCAGCTCGAAGGACAGGTTATTCCGGGGAGAGACCCAGTACTTC.

V is TRBV28 and J is TRBJ2-1, with 14 bases fitting TRBD2. After removal of 5 bases from V and 7 bases from J, the junction contained 7 bases not matched to a gene. The CDR3 runs to 16 residues. CDR1 is MDHEN, CDR2 SYDVKM, per germline. The CDR3 DNA reads as TGTGCCAGCAGTGCCAGACTAGCGGGGGGGCCAAATGAGCAGTTCTTC. This encodes CASSARLAGGPNEQFF.

The V call is TRBV5-5, the J call TRBJ1-1; D remains unclear. V shed 3 bases and J shed 5 bases, with 5 bases lying between them. This CDR3 contains 11 residues. CDR1 and CDR2 from the germline V gene are SGHKS and YYEKEE (reference sequence). In DNA form, the CDR3 reads TGTGCCAGCAGCTCCGTAACTGAAGCTTTCTTT. It yields the protein CASSSVTEAFF.